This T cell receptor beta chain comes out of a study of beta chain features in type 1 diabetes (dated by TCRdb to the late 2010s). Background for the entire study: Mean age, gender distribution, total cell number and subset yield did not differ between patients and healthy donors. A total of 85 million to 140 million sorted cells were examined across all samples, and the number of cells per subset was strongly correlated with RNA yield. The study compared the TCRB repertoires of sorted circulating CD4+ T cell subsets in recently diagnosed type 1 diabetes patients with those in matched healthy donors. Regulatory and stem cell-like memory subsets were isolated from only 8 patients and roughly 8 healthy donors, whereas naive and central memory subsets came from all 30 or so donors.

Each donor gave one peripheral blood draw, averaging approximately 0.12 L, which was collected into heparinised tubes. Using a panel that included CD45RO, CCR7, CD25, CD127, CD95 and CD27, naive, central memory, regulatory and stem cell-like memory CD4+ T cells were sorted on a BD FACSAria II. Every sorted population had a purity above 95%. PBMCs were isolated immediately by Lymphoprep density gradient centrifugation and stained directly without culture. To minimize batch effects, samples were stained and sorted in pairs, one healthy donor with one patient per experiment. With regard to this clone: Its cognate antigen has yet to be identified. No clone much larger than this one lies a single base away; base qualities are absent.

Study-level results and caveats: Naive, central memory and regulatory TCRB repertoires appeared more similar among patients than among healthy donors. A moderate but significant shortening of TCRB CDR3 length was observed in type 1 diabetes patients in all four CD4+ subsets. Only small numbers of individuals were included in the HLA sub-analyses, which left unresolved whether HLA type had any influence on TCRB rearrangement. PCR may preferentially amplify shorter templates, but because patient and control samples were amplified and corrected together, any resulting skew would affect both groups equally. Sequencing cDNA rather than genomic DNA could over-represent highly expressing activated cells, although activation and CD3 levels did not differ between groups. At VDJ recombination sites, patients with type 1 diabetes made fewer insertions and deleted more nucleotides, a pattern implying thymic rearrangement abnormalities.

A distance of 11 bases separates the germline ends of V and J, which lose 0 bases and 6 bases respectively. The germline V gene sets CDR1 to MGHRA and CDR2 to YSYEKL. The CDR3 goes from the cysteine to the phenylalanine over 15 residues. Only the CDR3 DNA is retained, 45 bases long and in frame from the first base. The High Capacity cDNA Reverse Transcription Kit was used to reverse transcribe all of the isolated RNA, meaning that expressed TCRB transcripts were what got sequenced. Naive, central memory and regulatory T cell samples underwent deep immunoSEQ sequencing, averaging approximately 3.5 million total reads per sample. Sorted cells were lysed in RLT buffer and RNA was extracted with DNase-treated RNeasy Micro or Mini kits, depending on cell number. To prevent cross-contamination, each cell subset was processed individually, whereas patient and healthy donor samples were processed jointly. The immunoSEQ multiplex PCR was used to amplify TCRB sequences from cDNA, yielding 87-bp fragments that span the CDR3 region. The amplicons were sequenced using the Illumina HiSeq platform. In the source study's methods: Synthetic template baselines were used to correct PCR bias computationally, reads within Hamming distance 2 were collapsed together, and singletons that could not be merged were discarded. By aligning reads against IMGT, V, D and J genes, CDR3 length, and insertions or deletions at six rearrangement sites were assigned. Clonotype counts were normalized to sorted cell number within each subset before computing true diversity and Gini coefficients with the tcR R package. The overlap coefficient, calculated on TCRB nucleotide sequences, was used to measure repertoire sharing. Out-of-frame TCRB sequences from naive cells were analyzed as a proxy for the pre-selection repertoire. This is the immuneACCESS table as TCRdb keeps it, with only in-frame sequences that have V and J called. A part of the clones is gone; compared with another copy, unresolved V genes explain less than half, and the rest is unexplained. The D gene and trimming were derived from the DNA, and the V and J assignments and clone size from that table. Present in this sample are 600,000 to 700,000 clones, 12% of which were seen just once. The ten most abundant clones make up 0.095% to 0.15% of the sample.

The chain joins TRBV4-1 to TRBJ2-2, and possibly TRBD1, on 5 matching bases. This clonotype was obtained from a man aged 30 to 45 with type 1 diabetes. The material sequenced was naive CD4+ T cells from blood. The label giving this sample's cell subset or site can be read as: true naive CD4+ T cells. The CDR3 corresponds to CASSQEAGSSGELFF. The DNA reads TGCGCCAGCAGCCAAGAGGCAGGGTCCTCCGGGGAGCTGTTTTTT.